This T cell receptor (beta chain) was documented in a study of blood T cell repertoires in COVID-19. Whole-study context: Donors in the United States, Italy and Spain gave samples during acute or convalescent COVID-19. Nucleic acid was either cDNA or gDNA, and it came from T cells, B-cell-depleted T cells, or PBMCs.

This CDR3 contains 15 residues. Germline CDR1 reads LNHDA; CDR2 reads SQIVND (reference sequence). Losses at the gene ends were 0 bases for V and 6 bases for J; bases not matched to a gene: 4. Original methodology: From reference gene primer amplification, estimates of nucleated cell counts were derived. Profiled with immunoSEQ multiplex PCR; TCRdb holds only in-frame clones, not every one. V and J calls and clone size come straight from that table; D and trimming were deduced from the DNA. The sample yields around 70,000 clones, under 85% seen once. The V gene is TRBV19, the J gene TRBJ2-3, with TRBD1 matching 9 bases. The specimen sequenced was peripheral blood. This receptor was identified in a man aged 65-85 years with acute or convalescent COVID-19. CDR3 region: CASSIEGTGMDTQYF. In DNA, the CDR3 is TGTGCCAGTAGTATAGAAGGGACAGGGATGGATACGCAGTATTTT.